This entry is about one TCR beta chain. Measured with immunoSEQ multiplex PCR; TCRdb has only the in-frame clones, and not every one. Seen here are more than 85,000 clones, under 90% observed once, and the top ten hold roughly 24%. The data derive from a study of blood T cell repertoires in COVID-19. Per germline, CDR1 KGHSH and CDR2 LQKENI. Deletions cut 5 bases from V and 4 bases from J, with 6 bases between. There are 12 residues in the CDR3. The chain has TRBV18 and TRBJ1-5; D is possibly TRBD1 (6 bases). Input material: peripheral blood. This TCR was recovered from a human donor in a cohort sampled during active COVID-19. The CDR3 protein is CASSDRNQPQHF. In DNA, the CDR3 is TGTGCCAGCTCAGACAGGAATCAGCCCCAGCATTTT.